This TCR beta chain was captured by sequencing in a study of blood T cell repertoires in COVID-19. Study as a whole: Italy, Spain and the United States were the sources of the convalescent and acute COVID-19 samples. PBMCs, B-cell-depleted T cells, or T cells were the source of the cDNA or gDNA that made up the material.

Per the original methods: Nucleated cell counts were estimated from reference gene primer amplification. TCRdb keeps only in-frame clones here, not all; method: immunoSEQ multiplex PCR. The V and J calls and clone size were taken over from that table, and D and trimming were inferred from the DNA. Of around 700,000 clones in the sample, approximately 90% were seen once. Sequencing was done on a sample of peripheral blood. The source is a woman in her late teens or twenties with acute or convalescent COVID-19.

The CDR3 coding sequence is TGTGCCAGCAACCCCATGGGGCAGGGGTCTTATGGCTACACCTTC. It is translated as CASNPMGQGSYGYTF. J is TRBJ1-2 and V is TRBV6-2 or TRBV6-3; possibly TRBD1 for D (6 bases). V was shortened by 7 bases and J by 5 bases, with 20 bases between the two germline ends. CDR3 length equals 15 residues. Germline CDR1 MNHEY, CDR2 SVGEGT.